A selection of T cell receptor beta chains follows, all from one sample in a study of CD8+ T cells in alopecia areata. Profiled with immunoSEQ multiplex PCR; TCRdb holds only in-frame clones, not every one. Of 200,000 to 250,000 clones in the sample, more than 45% were seen once. The specimen comprised CD4+ T cells sorted from blood, sampled at week 4, from a patient treated with tofacitinib. The receptors here all came from a human donor with alopecia areata. Both conserved end residues are part of each CDR3. A D gene is named only where the DNA matches it firmly. Not all rows give a size; the values are once, few, many and, for expanded clones, a class.

TRBJ1-2,TRBV20-1,-,TRBD1,TGCAGTGCTACCATAACAGGGGGCCAAACCTTC,CSATITGGQTF
TRBJ1-5,TRBV5-1,-,TRBD1,TGCGCCAGCAGTTGGACAGGGGGCGGACAGCCCCAGCATTTT,CASSWTGGGQPQHF
TRBJ2-6,TRBV28,-,-,TGTGCCAGCAGTTTGGGGGATGGGGCCAACGTCCTGACTTTC,CASSLGDGANVLTF
TRBJ2-6,TRBV7-2,-,-,TGTGCCAGCAGCCCTCGGACTCCTGGTGGGGTCCTGACTTTC,CASSPRTPGGVLTF
TRBJ1-4,TRBV30,-,-,TGTGCCTGGAGTGGAAGTGAGCTGAAGTGGATGGAAAAACTGTTTTTT,CAWSGSELKWMEKLFF
TRBJ1-2,TRBV25-1,-,-,TGTGCCAGCAGTGATAGTGGTGCTAGACGGATGTATGGCTACACCTTC,CASSDSGARRMYGYTF
TRBJ1-2,TRBV29-1,few,-,TGCAGCGTTGAAGGATCGGGACAACCCTATGGCTACACCTTC,CSVEGSGQPYGYTF
TRBJ1-6,TRBV7-3,once,-,TGTGCCAGCAGCTTAACTCCTGAGAATTCACCCCTCCACTTT,CASSLTPENSPLHF
TRBJ2-3,TRBV10-3,few,-,TGTGCCACTTCAGGGGCCCAACAAACCACAGATACGCAGTATTTT,CATSGAQQTTDTQYF
TRBJ2-1,TRBV11-2,-,TRBD2,TGTGCCAGCAGCCCCGGGACTAGCGGGGGGGTATGGAATGAGCAGTTCTTC,CASSPGTSGGVWNEQFF
TRBJ2-4,TRBV6-1,few,TRBD2,TGTGCCAGCAGTGCGGGTAGCGGGGGCTTAGCCAAAAACATTCAGTACTTC,CASSAGSGGLAKNIQYF
TRBJ2-5,TRBV9,-,-,TGTGCCAGCAGCGTAGGCTTCGGAGGTGAAGAGACCCAGTACTTC,CASSVGFGGEETQYF
TRBJ1-2,TRBV10-3,-,-,TGTGCCATCAGGCGAACTCAGGGAGGAAATGGCTACACCTTC,CAIRRTQGGNGYTF
TRBJ2-1,TRBV7-2,once,TRBD1,TGTGCCAGCAGCTCCCGACAGGGGGCCATAGCCAATGAGCAGTTCTTC,CASSSRQGAIANEQFF
TRBJ2-7,TRBV5-1,few,-,TGCGCCAGCAGCTTCTCACAGTCCAACGAGCAGTACTTC,CASSFSQSNEQYF
TRBJ1-2,TRBV27,-,-,TGTGCCAGCAGCCCGACAGCTTCCTACTATGGCTACACCTTC,CASSPTASYYGYTF
TRBJ1-1,TRBV30,-,-,TGTGCCTGGGCCTTCCAGGGGAACACTGAAGCCTTCTTT,CAWAFQGNTEAFF
TRBJ2-7,TRBV29-1,few,TRBD1,TGCAGCGTTCCGGGACAGGCTCTATACGAGCAGTACTTC,CSVPGQALYEQYF
TRBJ1-5,TRBV30,-,-,TGTGCCTGGAGTGTAGGGGGGCTTAGCAATCAGCCCCAGCATTTT,CAWSVGGLSNQPQHF
TRBJ2-1,TRBV19,few,TRBD2,TGTGCCAGTAGTATACTAGCGGGGAGAGGAGTCGCGTTCTTC,CASSILAGRGVAFF
TRBJ1-1,TRBV6-1,few,TRBD1,TGTGCCAGCAGTGAAGGGAGCCCGGACAGGGAAGCTTTCTTT,CASSEGSPDREAFF
TRBJ2-1,TRBV2,-,TRBD2,TGTGCCAGCAGCGAAAATAGCGGGGGTGCGAATGAGCAGTTCTTC,CASSENSGGANEQFF
TRBJ2-3,TRBV6-4,-,TRBD2,TGTGCCAGCAGTGAGGGGACTAGCAGCCATACGCAGTATTTT,CASSEGTSSHTQYF
TRBJ1-6,TRBV30,-,TRBD1,TGTGCCTGGGCGACAGGGATAGATTCACCCCTCCACTTT,CAWATGIDSPLHF
TRBJ2-5,TRBV7-2,-,-,TGTGCCAGCAGATCCTCCGGGATGCTGGAGACCCAGTACTTC,CASRSSGMLETQYF
TRBJ2-7,TRBV5-1,-,-,TGCGCCAGCAGCTGGGGCGTACGTTACGAGCAGTACTTC,CASSWGVRYEQYF
TRBJ1-2,TRBV15,-,-,TGTGCCACCAGCAGATCAGGAGGGGGTTTGGGCTACACCTTC,CATSRSGGGLGYTF
TRBJ2-5,TRBV29-1,few,TRBD1,TGCAGCGTCCTCAGGGGGCGCGAAGAGACCCAGTACTTC,CSVLRGREETQYF
TRBJ1-1,TRBV2,-,-,TGTGCCAGCAGTGAAGCGGTCGGATACACTGAAGCTTTCTTT,CASSEAVGYTEAFF
TRBJ1-1,TRBV5-6,-,TRBD1,TGTGCCAGCAGCGCTGACAGGGGCACTGAAGCTTTCTTT,CASSADRGTEAFF
TRBJ1-5,TRBV29-1,-,TRBD1,TGCAGCGTTGGGACAGGCGACAATCAGCCCCAGCATTTT,CSVGTGDNQPQHF
TRBJ2-3,TRBV10-2,few,-,TGCGCCAGCAGTGATTGGCGGCGGGTGACAGATACGCAGTATTTT,CASSDWRRVTDTQYF
TRBJ1-3,TRBV29-1,-,-,TGCAGCGCCGGACAATCCGGAAACACCATATATTTT,CSAGQSGNTIYF
TRBJ2-5,TRBV29-1,-,-,TGCAGCGTGGAACTAGTGGGTAAAGAGACCCAGTACTTC,CSVELVGKETQYF
TRBJ1-1,TRBV20-1,-,-,TGCAGTTCCCCGGGGGCCACTGAAGCTTTCTTT,CSSPGATEAFF
TRBJ2-1,TRBV4-3,-,TRBD2,TGCGCCAGCAGCCAAGGCGGGGGGGCCGACAATGAGCAGTTCTTC,CASSQGGGADNEQFF
TRBJ2-1,TRBV7-2,-,-,TGTGCCAGCAGCCCCCATGGGGTGAAAAATGAGCAGTTCTTC,CASSPHGVKNEQFF
TRBJ1-2,TRBV27,-,-,TGTGCCAGCAGTTTATCTTCAGAGCCTAACTATGGCTACACCTTC,CASSLSSEPNYGYTF
TRBJ1-2,TRBV2,few,TRBD1,TGTGCCAGCAGCCCGGACAGGAACTATGGCTACACCTTC,CASSPDRNYGYTF
TRBJ2-7,TRBV6-5,-,-,TGTGCCAGCAGTCGGGGGGCCACCTACGAGCAGTACTTC,CASSRGATYEQYF
TRBJ2-5,TRBV30,once,TRBD1,TGTGCCTGGAATCGACAGGGCCTCCAAGAGACCCAGTACTTC,CAWNRQGLQETQYF
TRBJ1-2,TRBV4-3,-,-,TGCGCCAGCAGCCAAGATAGGGGCGGGGCGTATGGCTACACCTTC,CASSQDRGGAYGYTF
TRBJ2-7,TRBV29-1,-,TRBD1,TGCAGCGTTCAAAGGGGACAGGTGCCTGACGAGCAGTACTTC,CSVQRGQVPDEQYF
TRBJ1-2,TRBV4-3,-,-,TGCGCCAGCAGCCAAGACCTACATTCCTATGGCTACACCTTC,CASSQDLHSYGYTF